The source of this T cell receptor beta chain is a study of identifying expanded T cells in peripheral blood. Per germline, CDR1 LGHNA and CDR2 YNFKEQ. V lost 0 bases, J lost 4 bases, and 9 bases lay in between. The CDR3 has 15 residues. Sequencing was performed with immunoSEQ multiplex PCR; in TCRdb, only in-frame clones are kept and a portion is missing. This sample has about 85,000 clones, with approximately 90% found just once. Turning to this clone: Its target is unknown.

Overall study findings and caveats: Differentially abundant clones: 0.95 to 1.5 between replicates, about 17 at around 2 weeks, over 18 at four. Approximately 2-week clone count variance significantly increased as total template count grew.

Collection occurred without any documented infections or immune events in donors. What was sequenced was blood. This receptor was taken from a person aged 18-70 years in good health. V is TRBV4-2 and J is TRBJ2-2; tentatively, D is TRBD2 (6 bases). CDR3 DNA: TGTGCCAGCAGCCAAGAAGTGGGGGGCACCGGGGAGCTGTTTTTT. Amino acid sequence: CASSQEVGGTGELFF.